The T cell receptor (beta chain) described here comes from a study of blood T cell repertoires in COVID-19. Trimming cost V 7 bases and J 7 bases; bases outside gene matches: 9. The germline V gene has CDR1 MDHEN and CDR2 SYDVKM. The CDR3 covers 14 residues. Sequencing used immunoSEQ multiplex PCR; TCRdb keeps in-frame clones, though not all of them. Here the sample spans approximately 140,000 clones, around 86% being singletons. Sequenced sample: peripheral blood. The chain links TRBV28 to TRBJ1-2, with 10 bases matching TRBD1. This sequence was found in a human donor in a cohort sampled during active COVID-19. The CDR3 DNA reads as TGTGCCAGCAAAGCCGGGACAGGGGCCTTTGGCTACACCTTC. It yields the protein CASKAGTGAFGYTF.